One and the same sample provided the 21 T cell receptor beta chains below, sequenced in a study of CD8+CD57+ T cells in acquired aplastic anemia. Both TCR beta VDJ combination and CDR3 sequence profiling were carried out. Genomic DNA was the template for this profiling. A single record per CDR3 protein comes from TCRdb applying MiXCR to the reads. Here the sample spans under 500,000 distinct CDR3 sequences, around 33% being singletons. Previously, flow cytometry had revealed CD8+CD57+ cell expansion in the patients chosen for sequencing. The sample was sorted CD4+, CD8+, or CD8+CD57+ T cells (not recorded which) from PBMCs. These receptors came from a human donor with aplastic anemia.

V and J are TRBV25-1 and TRBJ2-2, with 7 bases fitting TRBD2. Germline V lookup: CDR1 MGHDK, CDR2 SYGVNS. The CDR3 totals 17 residues. Trimming cost V 5 bases and J 0 bases; bases outside gene matches: 9. DNA of the CDR3: TGTGCCAGCAGTTCGTCAATCGGACTAGCGAACACCGGGGAGCTGTTTTTT. Protein product: CASSSSIGLANTGELFF.

The V and J genes are TRBV15 and TRBJ2-5, with 10 bases fitting TRBD1. The CDR3 consists of 17 residues. The germline gives CDR1 LNHNV, CDR2 YYDKDF (reference sequence). V lost 10 bases and J lost 5; bases outside the gene matches: 19. The CDR3 sequence: CASSFSIPGQGSETQYF. The DNA of the CDR3 is TGTGCCAGCAGTTTCTCCATCCCGGGACAGGGGTCGGAGACCCAGTACTTC.

The rearrangement links TRBV30 to TRBJ1-6, with 10 bases aligning to TRBD1. V dropped 5 bases and J dropped 7; count of bases not matched to a gene: 2. The CDR3 contains 13 residues. Germline V gene sequence: CDR1 GTSNPN, CDR2 SVGIG (reference sequence). Here the CDR3 reads CAWGGQGNSPLHF. The CDR3 nucleotides are TGTGCCTGGGGGGGACAGGGGAATTCACCCCTCCACTTT.

Concerning this clonotype: Since a much larger clone is just one base distant, this may be a read error. The chain uses TRBV2 and TRBJ1-1; 8 bases match TRBD1. The CDR3 is 13 residues long. CDR1 and CDR2 from the germline V gene are SNHLY and FYNNEI. CDR3 sequence reads: CASSEDRGREASF. The CDR3 bases are TGTGCCAGCAGTGAAGACAGGGGGAGAGAGGCTTCCTTT.

The V call is TRBV7-8, the J call TRBJ1-5, with D unclear. This CDR3 spans 13 amino acids. The germline V and J ends were trimmed by 3 bases and 7 bases, with 10 bases remaining between them. Germline loops: CDR1 SGHVS, CDR2 FQNEAQ. CDR3 DNA: TGTGCCAGCAGCTTCCGGAGTCAACAGCCCCAGCATTTT. Protein product: CASSFRSQQPQHF.

This chain joins TRBV3-1 and TRBJ2-7, with a weak D call TRBD2 (5 bases). Germline lookup yields CDR1 LGHDT and CDR2 YNNKEL (reference sequence). V shed 6 bases and J shed 2 bases, with 11 bases lying between them. There are 13 residues in the CDR3. CDR3 coding DNA: TGTGCCAGCAGTCCCGGGGTCGCCTACGAGCAGTACTTC. It encodes CASSPGVAYEQYF.

This clonotype came up once. The chain joins TRBV9 to TRBJ1-1; 9 bases agree with TRBD1. The length of the CDR3 is 18 residues. The trim removed 3 bases at V and 4 bases at J, leaving 16 bases unmatched. The germline V gene has CDR1 SGDLS and CDR2 YYNGEE. The CDR3 sequence is CASSGNPSQWTGVTEAFF. The DNA for the CDR3 is TGTGCCAGCAGCGGAAATCCCTCTCAGTGGACAGGGGTCACTGAAGCTTTCTTT.

This clonotype has at least ten counts. The rearrangement links TRBV19 to TRBJ1-5, with D hard to call. The CDR3 sequence is 16 residues long. In germline, CDR1 is LNHDA, CDR2 SQIVND (reference sequence). Trimming stripped 5 bases from V and 0 bases from J, with 14 bases between. The chain's CDR3 is CASSQPRTVSNQPQHF. As DNA, the CDR3 is TGTGCCAGTAGTCAACCCCGGACGGTTAGCAATCAGCCCCAGCATTTT.

This clonotype was recorded a few times. This could be a read error, since a much larger clone is one nucleotide away. The chain has TRBV24-1 and TRBJ2-3; the D is unclear. This CDR3 comprises 13 residues. Germline lookup yields CDR1 KGHDR and CDR2 SFDVKD. The CDR3, as DNA: TGTGCCACCGGTGACCACTCGTTGGATACGCAGTATTTT. Encoded protein: CATGDHSLDTQYF.

About this clonotype: Germline is not matched at one junction end, which may reflect a read error. The chain carries TRBV7-2 and TRBJ1-2, with unresolved D. This CDR3 is built from 14 residues. In germline, CDR1 is SGHTA, CDR2 FQGNSA. The DNA for the CDR3 is TGTGCCAGCAGCTTAGATCGGGGAGACTATGGCCACACCTTC. Translated: CASSLDRGDYGHTF.

The V gene is TRBV2, the J gene TRBJ1-2; possible D gene TRBD1, 5 bases. The CDR3 sequence is 14 residues long. Germline CDR1 SNHLY, CDR2 FYNNEI. Trimming shortened V by 6 bases and J by 5 bases, and 16 bases separated the two germline ends. CDR3 nucleotide sequence: TGTGCCAGCAGCCTAAGGGGTCAGGAGTATGGCTACACCTTC. Protein sequence: CASSLRGQEYGYTF.

The V call is TRBV10-3, the J call TRBJ2-2, with 8 bases identical to TRBD2. The CDR3 runs to 14 residues. V was clipped by 10 bases and J by 1 base; unmatched bases: 5. CDR1 is ENHRY, CDR2 SYGVKD, per germline. CDR3 residues: CATRLALNTGELFF. The DNA for the CDR3 is TGTGCCACCAGACTAGCGTTGAACACCGGGGAGCTGTTTTTT.

The rearrangement joins TRBV9 to TRBJ1-1; 8 bases map to TRBD1. CDR3 length: 14 amino acids. Germline V CDR1 and CDR2: SGDLS, YYNGEE. Unmatched junction bases numbered 7, after V lost 3 bases and J lost 6 bases. The DNA of the CDR3 is TGTGCCAGCAGCGGATCCGGGACAGGAGCTGAAGCTTTCTTT. Translating gives CASSGSGTGAEAFF.

The gene calls are TRBV7-3 and TRBJ2-1, with TRBD2 matching 11 bases. From germline, CDR1 is SGHTA and CDR2 FQGTGA. The CDR3 is made up of 15 amino acids. With 4 bases clipped from V and 4 bases from J, the junction kept 3 bases outside the gene matches. The CDR3, as DNA: TGTGCCAGCAGCTCGGGACTAGCGGAGTACAATGAGCAGTTCTTC. Its translation: CASSSGLAEYNEQFF.

The chain links TRBV6-2 or TRBV6-3 to TRBJ2-1, with 8 bases that match TRBD1. Germline values: CDR1 MNHEY, CDR2 SVGEGT. The CDR3 consists of 14 residues. V trimming: 7 bases; J trimming: 10 bases; junction bases outside the gene matches: 12. CDR3 sequence: CASNPRQGAREQFF. DNA for the CDR3: TGTGCCAGCAATCCGAGGCAGGGGGCAAGAGAGCAGTTCTTC.

This clonotype was seen at least ten times. V is TRBV10-3 and J is TRBJ2-1; 10 nucleotides match TRBD2. The germline gives CDR1 ENHRY, CDR2 SYGVKD. The V gene end was trimmed by 10 bases and the J gene end by 6 bases; junction bases not matched to a gene: 3. This CDR3 is 12 amino acids long. Written as DNA, the CDR3 is TGTGCCACTAGCGGGGGAGGCAATGAGCAGTTCTTC. It encodes CATSGGGNEQFF.

This chain joins TRBV6-1 and TRBJ2-7; TRBD2 aligns across 8 bases. With V trimmed by 1 base and J by 5 bases, 4 bases remained unmatched. Germline lookup yields CDR1 MNHNS and CDR2 SASEGT. The CDR3 covers 14 residues. In DNA form, the CDR3 reads TGTGCCAGCAGTGAAGGCGGGGGGCTCAACGAGCAGTACTTC. Protein: CASSEGGGLNEQYF.

This chain connects TRBV10-3 to TRBJ1-2, with D unresolved. The CDR3 totals 12 residues. V lost 6 bases to trimming and J lost 4 bases, with 9 bases between them. CDR1 is ENHRY and CDR2 is SYGVKD in the germline V gene. CDR3 amino acids: CAIRNSVYGYTF. CDR3 sequence (DNA): TGTGCCATCAGGAACAGCGTCTATGGCTACACCTTC.

J is TRBJ2-1 and V is TRBV20-1; the D is unclear. The germline V gene encodes CDR1 DFQATT and CDR2 SNEGSKA (reference sequence). The CDR3 sequence is 15 residues long. With 6 bases removed from V and 0 bases from J, the gap between germline ends came to 15 bases. CDR3 nucleotide sequence: TGCAGTGCAAAGTTGTTCGGCAGCTCCTACAATGAGCAGTTCTTC. This sequence encodes CSAKLFGSSYNEQFF.

This clonotype was detected only once. One end of the junction is discordant with germline, which a read error may explain. The chain uses TRBV7-2 and TRBJ2-7; TRBD2 matches 12 bases. The CDR3 loop spans 15 amino acids. Germline CDR1 is SGHTA and CDR2 is FQGNSA. The chain's CDR3 is CASSLAGGPSYEQYF. CDR3 coding DNA: TGTGCCAGCAGCCTAGCGGGGGGGCCGTCCTACGAGCAGTACTTC. The whole variable domain, remainder taken from reference TRBV7-2 and TRBJ2-7, is GAGVSQSPSNKVTEKGKDVELRCDPISGHTALYWYRQSLGQGLEFLIYFQGNSAPDKSGLPSDRFSAERTGGSVSTLTIQRTQQEDSAVYLCASSLAGGPSYEQYFGPGTRLTVT.

V usage is TRBV2 and J usage is TRBJ2-2; 10 nucleotides match TRBD2. The CDR3 totals 20 residues. Trimming removed 2 bases from V and 3 bases from J; junction bases left unmatched: 15. Germline values: CDR1 SNHLY, CDR2 FYNNEI. CDR3 protein: CASSESIWASGSWDTGELFF. The CDR3 nucleotides read TGTGCCAGCAGTGAATCTATCTGGGCTAGCGGGAGTTGGGACACCGGGGAGCTGTTTTTT.